This note documents a single T cell receptor (beta chain) sequence. How the authors handled the data: Reference gene primers were amplified, and this amplification served to estimate nucleated cell counts. The protocol was immunoSEQ multiplex PCR, while the TCRdb copy is restricted to in-frame clones and leaves out a portion. V and J calls and clone size are copied from that table; D and trimming were computed from the DNA. The sample records some 290,000 clones, approximately 91% being singletons. Germline-derived CDR1 and CDR2 are SEHNR and FQNEAQ (reference sequence). The CDR3 extends over 15 amino acids. Trimming took 5 bases from V and 6 from J; bases not matched to a gene: 7. This sample is drawn from a study of blood T cell repertoires in COVID-19. About the study: Whether acute or convalescent, the COVID-19 samples came from the United States, Italy and Spain. PBMCs, B-cell-depleted T cells, or T cells provided the cDNA or gDNA that made up the material.

The specimen was peripheral blood. The TCR comes from a woman aged 30 to 39 with COVID-19, enrolled during active disease. The chain is built from TRBV7-9 and TRBJ2-2, with 9 bases matching TRBD1. This CDR3 reads CASSRSGQGPGELFF. DNA of the CDR3: TGTGCCAGCAGCCGCTCGGGACAGGGCCCCGGGGAGCTGTTTTTT.